The clone carrying this T cell receptor (beta chain) was detected only a few times. The authors ran a second PCR of roughly 6 to 12 cycles using a sample-barcoded 5' primer and a J-beta primer mix. TCRdb called the 5' RACE reads again in MiXCR, with one record for every CDR3 protein. The sample consists of 1.5 million to 2 million distinct CDR3 sequences, just under 50% of them appearing once. The data stem from a study of blood T cells in healthy people across ages. This TCR came from a woman aged 40 to 50 in good health. The sample taken for sequencing was blood.

The CDR3 protein is CATSRDRQGGTQYF. The CDR3 DNA is TGTGCCACCAGCAGAGACCGCCAGGGAGGGACCCAGTACTTC. V usage is TRBV15 and J usage is TRBJ2-5; D possibly corresponds to TRBD2 (6 bases). The CDR3 is made up of 14 amino acids. V lost 0 bases, J lost 7 bases, and 12 bases lay in between. Germline lookup yields CDR1 LNHNV and CDR2 YYDKDF (reference sequence).